This passage covers 21 T cell receptor beta chains from one sample sequenced in a study of identical twins. TCRdb independently ran MiXCR on the 5' RACE reads; one entry per CDR3 protein. The repertoire has 1.5 million to 2 million distinct CDR3 sequences, less than 35% of them found once; the top ten carry over 0.25%. The sequencing sample was made of cord blood. Receptors were obtained from a newborn girl in good health.

V gene TRBV6-6 combines with J gene TRBJ2-7; 9 bases agree with TRBD1. CDR3 length: 15 amino acids. Germline trimming cut 2 bases from V and 1 base from J; bases unmatched to any gene: 3. Germline CDR1 MNHNY, CDR2 SVGAGI (reference sequence). The CDR3 nucleotides are TGTGCCAGCAGTTACGGGGACAGGGTTTCCTACGAGCAGTACTTC. Its translation: CASSYGDRVSYEQYF.

J is TRBJ2-1 and V is TRBV28, with 9 nucleotides matching TRBD2. CDR1 and CDR2 (germline): MDHEN, SYDVKM. The CDR3 is 18 residues long. The trim removed 1 base at V and 0 bases at J, leaving 7 bases unmatched. Written as DNA, the CDR3 is TGTGCCAGCAGTTTATCAACCCTAGCGGGATACTCCTACAATGAGCAGTTCTTC. Translating gives CASSLSTLAGYSYNEQFF.

This clonotype showed up just a few times. The V call is TRBV24-1, the J call TRBJ2-1, with 9 nucleotides matching TRBD2. V lost 4 bases to trimming and J lost 0 bases; unmatched junction nucleotides: 6. The CDR3 extends over 17 amino acids. Germline CDR1 and CDR2: KGHDR and SFDVKD. The chain's CDR3 is CATSESLLAGSYNEQFF. The DNA for the CDR3 is TGTGCCACCAGTGAGTCTCTACTAGCGGGCTCCTACAATGAGCAGTTCTTC.

The chain couples TRBV4-1 to TRBJ2-1; D gene uncertain. The V and J ends lost 3 bases and 8 bases respectively, with 11 bases between them. The CDR3 totals 13 residues. Germline V gives CDR1 MGHRA, CDR2 YSYEKL. The CDR3 DNA is TGCGCCAGCAGCCAGGCGGTGGCGCATGAGCAGTTCTTC. Protein: CASSQAVAHEQFF.

This sequence joins TRBV2 and TRBJ2-7; D unclear. Per germline, CDR1 SNHLY and CDR2 FYNNEI. The CDR3 runs 11 residues. With 7 bases removed from V and 2 bases from J, the gap between germline ends came to 6 bases. CDR3 DNA: TGTGCCAGCATTCTTGCCTACGAGCAGTACTTC. This translates into CASILAYEQYF.

The chain carries TRBV30 and TRBJ2-7; D is perhaps TRBD2 (5 bases). The assigned J gene may be wrong: the sequence end matches TRBJ2-5 better. Germline V gene data show CDR1 as GTSNPN and CDR2 as SVGIG (reference sequence). The CDR3 is 13 amino acids. This CDR3 reads CAWMRIARETQYF. In DNA form, the CDR3 reads TGTGCCTGGATGAGGATAGCGAGGGAGACCCAGTACTTC.

This clonotype was recorded a few times. The genes are TRBV4-2 and TRBJ2-3, with 9 bases that match TRBD1. Germline V CDR1 and CDR2: LGHNA, YNFKEQ. V trimming: 0 bases; J trimming: 4 bases; junction bases outside the gene matches: 2. This CDR3 region has 15 residues. This CDR3 reads CASSQEGQGSDTQYF. The CDR3 region has the DNA TGTGCCAGCAGCCAAGAGGGACAGGGATCAGATACGCAGTATTTT.

A word on this clonotype: An end of the junction does not agree with germline; a read error may underlie this. This sequence joins TRBV6-1 and TRBJ1-2; 7 bases line up with TRBD1. The germline V gene encodes CDR1 MNHNS and CDR2 SASEGT. The CDR3 extends over 14 amino acids. CDR3 in amino acids: CASIRWTGPYGCTF. The DNA for the CDR3 is TGTGCCAGCATTAGATGGACAGGCCCCTATGGCTGCACCTTC.

In its sample, this clonotype was seen a few times. A much larger clone lies a single base off, so this may be a read error. The chain combines TRBV24-1 with TRBJ2-3; D unresolved. The V end lost 0 bases, the J end lost 0 bases, and 3 bases lay between the germline ends. CDR1 and CDR2 from the germline V gene are KGHDR and SFDVKD. The CDR3 totals 14 residues. This CDR3 reads CATSDLGSTDTQYF. The DNA for the CDR3 is TGTGCCACCAGTGATTTGGGGAGCACAGATACGCAGTATTTT.

This sequence joins TRBV6-6 and TRBJ2-7, with no clear D. Trimming pared 6 bases from V and 7 bases from J, leaving 22 bases between. CDR3 length equals 15 residues. Germline V gene data show CDR1 as MNHNY and CDR2 as SVGAGI (reference sequence). The CDR3: CASRPRDSPGNEQYF. CDR3 in DNA: TGTGCCAGCAGACCCCGCGATTCTCCTGGGAATGAGCAGTACTTC.

The chain is built from TRBV20-1 and TRBJ2-3, with a tentative D call TRBD1 (5 bases). CDR3 length: 16 residues. Germline values: CDR1 DFQATT, CDR2 SNEGSKA (reference sequence). V shed 5 bases and J shed 3 bases, with 21 bases lying between them. CDR3 sequence: CSARKRQHIKTDTQYF. The CDR3 DNA is TGCAGTGCTCGGAAAAGACAGCATATCAAAACAGATACGCAGTATTTT.

The V and J genes are TRBV2 and TRBJ2-1; D ambiguous. Germline V CDR1 and CDR2: SNHLY, FYNNEI. V lost 1 base to trimming and J lost 6 bases, with 4 bases between them. This CDR3 region has 12 residues. CDR3 residues: CASSEGRNEQFF. The CDR3 DNA follows: TGTGCCAGCAGTGAAGGTCGCAATGAGCAGTTCTTC.

This chain uses TRBV24-1 with TRBJ2-1; TRBD2 agrees at 13 bases. CDR1 is KGHDR, CDR2 SFDVKD, per germline. This CDR3 spans 16 amino acids. After removal of 0 bases from V and 6 bases from J, the junction contained 1 base not matched to a gene. The CDR3, as DNA: TGTGCCACCAGTGATTTGACTAGCGGGAGGGCCAATGAGCAGTTCTTC. This encodes CATSDLTSGRANEQFF.

V is TRBV5-5 and J is TRBJ2-3; 8 bases line up with TRBD1. The CDR3 runs to 16 residues. V was pared by 0 bases and J by 2 bases, with 5 bases of the junction left unmatched. Germline CDR1 and CDR2: SGHKS and YYEKEE (reference sequence). Here the CDR3 reads CASSLAPGQDTDTQYF. The CDR3 DNA is TGTGCCAGCAGCTTGGCGCCGGGACAGGACACAGATACGCAGTATTTT.

The J gene is TRBJ1-5, the V gene TRBV30; D unclear. V lost 0 bases and J lost 9, with 6 bases in between. CDR1 and CDR2 (germline): GTSNPN, SVGIG (reference sequence). This CDR3 is 11 amino acids long. The CDR3 loop is CAWSVSGPQHF. As DNA, the CDR3 is TGTGCCTGGAGTGTTAGTGGGCCCCAGCATTTT.

This clonotype was recorded a few times. The genes are TRBV7-6 and TRBJ2-5; no firm D call. The CDR3 has 13 amino acids. The germline V and J ends were trimmed by 2 bases and 4 bases, with 8 bases remaining between them. The germline gives CDR1 SGHVS, CDR2 FNYEAQ. The CDR3 reads CASSLRASETQYF. The CDR3 coding sequence is TGTGCCAGCAGCTTAAGAGCTTCAGAGACCCAGTACTTC. The entire variable domain, with the rest obtained from reference TRBV7-6 and TRBJ2-5, is as follows: GAGVSQSPRYKVTKRGQDVALRCDPISGHVSLYWYRQALGQGPEFLTYFNYEAQQDKSGLPNDRFSAERPEGSISTLTIQRTEQRDSAMYRCASSLRASETQYFGPGTRLLVL.

This clonotype was detected once. The rearrangement links TRBV5-1 to TRBJ1-2; perhaps TRBD1 as D (5 bases). The CDR3 totals 14 residues. Trimming cost V 4 bases and J 2 bases, with 12 bases left between them. Per germline, CDR1 SGHRS and CDR2 YFSETQ. The CDR3 reads CASSDSRGNYGYTF. CDR3 nucleotide sequence: TGCGCCAGCAGCGATTCTCGGGGCAACTATGGCTACACCTTC.

On this clonotype itself: A read error may be the cause here, since a much bigger clone is one base away. The J gene is TRBJ1-2, the V gene TRBV5-1; no clear D gene. Between the trimmed V and J ends, which lost 3 bases and 3 bases, there was a span of 9 bases. The CDR3 is 13 amino acids. Germline lookup yields CDR1 SGHRS and CDR2 YFSETQ. Here the CDR3 reads CASSSRQHYGYTF. DNA of the CDR3: TGCGCCAGCAGCTCGCGGCAGCACTATGGCTACACCTTC.

The rearrangement uses TRBV9 and TRBJ2-7; a weak D match, TRBD1 (5 bases). Between the trimmed V and J ends, which lost 1 base and 0 bases, there was a span of 11 bases. Germline lookup yields CDR1 SGDLS and CDR2 YYNGEE. This CDR3 is 15 amino acids long. CDR3 in amino acids: CASSVTGYSSYEQYF. The CDR3 DNA sequence: TGTGCCAGCAGCGTAACAGGTTATAGCTCCTACGAGCAGTACTTC.

The chain employs TRBV2 and TRBJ1-6, with D perhaps matching TRBD1 (5 bases). Germline CDR1 SNHLY, CDR2 FYNNEI. Between the trimmed V and J ends, which lost 1 base and 10 bases, there was a span of 11 bases. The length of the CDR3 is 14 residues. The CDR3 loop reads CASSEGEGISPLHF. For the CDR3, the DNA is TGTGCCAGCAGTGAAGGGGAGGGGATCTCACCCCTCCACTTT.

This chain links TRBV30 with TRBJ1-2; TRBD1 might be the D (5 bases). V was clipped by 2 bases and J by 4 bases, with 11 bases between them. Looked up from germline, CDR1 is GTSNPN and CDR2 is SVGIG (reference sequence). The CDR3 is 13 residues long. Here the CDR3 reads CAWSPGFPYGYTF. The DNA of the CDR3 is TGTGCCTGGAGTCCAGGGTTCCCCTATGGCTACACCTTC.